This T cell receptor (beta chain) was captured by sequencing in a study of blood T cell repertoires in COVID-19 (dated by TCRdb to the early 2020s). Regarding the study in general: The collaborator samples originated in the United States, Italy and Spain and spanned the acute and convalescent phases of COVID-19. The samples were drawn from the first 160 participants of the ongoing ImmuneRACE study and from under 1,500 subjects provided by 6 global collaborators. HLA class I and class II types, where available, came from metadata supplied by the sample provider rather than from assay-based typing. The dataset comprised deeply sampled blood TCRbeta repertoires from subjects exposed to, actively infected with, or recovered from COVID-19. The prospective study material was composed of cDNA or gDNA derived from T cells, B-cell-depleted T cells, or PBMCs. The repertoires were made available in a free public database intended to serve as a resource for research on the immune response to SARS-CoV-2. The sample metadata nearly always contained a de-identified subject ID, COVID-19 status, age in years and sex.

What the work shows at the level of the full study, not this receptor alone: The quantity of clinical and demographic metadata differed by source and by participant and was supplied without curation.

TCRbeta CDR3 regions were amplified from genomic DNA using the immunoSEQ Assay, a bias-controlled multiplex PCR. On the study's bioinformatics: Within the assay, amplification of reference gene primers was used to estimate how many nucleated cells each sample contained. Sequence reads were collapsed and filtered to measure the absolute abundance of every unique TCRbeta CDR3 rearrangement. For each sample, productive Simpson clonality was calculated as the square root of Simpson's diversity index across productive rearrangements. The clones in this table, taken by TCRdb from immuneACCESS, are in-frame only. Not every clone is retained; where verified, under half of the shortfall comes from an unresolved V gene, and the cause of the rest is unknown. The DNA was the basis for D and trimming; V, J and clone size are from that table. Present in this sample are hundreds of thousands of clones, 92% of which were seen just once. In total, the top ten clones hold 0.7% to 0.85% of the sample.

In Seattle, one collaborating source enrolled patients while the infection was active and tracked those patients longitudinally over the course of disease. Collaborating institutions collected whole blood in K2EDTA tubes following their own protocols. Collaborator samples were shipped for TCRbeta analysis as frozen whole blood, isolated PBMCs, or DNA extracted from either sample type. V loses 6 bases of germline sequence and J loses 1 base, and the interval between the two ends is 16 bases. CDR3 length: 16 amino acids, cysteine to phenylalanine. Of the read, only the CDR3 DNA is kept; its 48 bases are in frame from base 1. The germline V gene (reference sequence) provides CDR1 MNHEY and CDR2 SMNVEV. To note about this clone: The antigen it recognizes is unknown. There are no base qualities to consult, and no much larger clone falls within one base.

The sequenced sample consisted of peripheral blood. The sequence came from a man aged 55 to 70 with COVID-19, enrolled during active disease. The rearrangement combines TRBV27 with TRBJ1-5; TRBD1 is a possible D gene, resting on 5 matching bases. In nucleotides, the sequence is TGTGCCAGCAGCGAAACAGGTGGGCTGAGCAATCAGCCCCAGCATTTT. The translation is CASSETGGLSNQPQHF.